The 30 T cell receptor beta chains listed next were all sequenced from one sample in a study of T cells in Graves' hyperthyroidism and ophthalmopathy. Amplification of TCR beta CDR3 regions used RNA as the template. In the first-round RT-PCR of the TCR CDR3, the HTBI primer set was used. From the multiplex PCR reads, TCRdb called clonotypes with MiXCR, one entry per CDR3 protein. Here the sample spans 560,000 or so distinct CDR3 sequences, 20% being singletons. Sequenced: blood. The receptors come from a man aged 35-49 years with Graves' ophthalmopathy.

For this clonotype: One base away lies a much larger clone, so this may be a sequencing read error. Since the CDR3 does not end with the conserved phenylalanine or tryptophan, this likely comes from a read error. The chain is built from TRBV6-1 and TRBJ2-7; the match to TRBD2 covers 7 bases. This CDR3 comprises 13 residues. J was trimmed by 2 bases and V by 4 bases; bases with no gene match: 2. The germline CDR1 and CDR2 sequences are MNHNS and SASEGT. The CDR3 loop reads CASSVGGTYEQYL. In DNA form, the CDR3 reads TGTGCCAGCAGTGTGGGGGGGACCTACGAGCAGTACCTC.

The sample holds one count of this clonotype. This chain connects TRBV7-2 to TRBJ1-5; TRBD1 aligns across 8 bases. V shed 4 bases and J 2 bases; nucleotides not matched to a gene: 10. CDR3 length: 17 amino acids. Germline V gene sequence: CDR1 SGHTA, CDR2 FQGNSA. The CDR3 DNA follows: TGTGCCAGCAGCTCAACGACAGGGGCTTATGGCAATCAGCCCCAGCATTTT. This translates into CASSSTTGAYGNQPQHF.

This clonotype has only a few counts. The V and J genes are TRBV30 and TRBJ1-4, with 8 bases that match TRBD1. CDR3 length: 15 residues. Germline CDR1 GTSNPN, CDR2 SVGIG (reference sequence). V gave up 3 bases and J gave up 7 bases; unmatched junction bases: 10. The CDR3 DNA reads as TGTGCCTGGAGACCCCCAGGGGGCTCGGGTGAAAAACTGTTTTTT. The encoded protein is CAWRPPGGSGEKLFF.

The V and J genes are TRBV7-3 and TRBJ2-7; 11 bases map to TRBD2. V was clipped by 0 bases and J by 6 bases; unmatched bases: 4. Germline lookup yields CDR1 SGHTA and CDR2 FQGTGA. The CDR3 length is 15 residues. CDR3: CASSLTRLAGTEQYF. DNA for the CDR3: TGTGCCAGCAGCTTAACGAGACTAGCGGGAACCGAGCAGTACTTC.

J is TRBJ2-5 and V is TRBV5-5; 12 bases are a match to TRBD1. The CDR3 sequence is 16 residues long. J gave up 2 bases and V 7 bases, and 9 bases lay outside the gene matches. The V gene's germline CDR1 is SGHKS and CDR2 YYEKEE (reference sequence). CDR3 amino acids: CASLPGGQGAQETQYF. The CDR3 bases are TGTGCCAGCCTACCGGGGGGACAGGGGGCACAAGAGACCCAGTACTTC. The full variable domain, in which reference TRBV5-5 and TRBJ2-5 provide the parts outside the CDR3, is DAGVTQSPTHLIKTRGQQVTLRCSPISGHKSVSWYQQVLGQGPQFIFQYYEKEERGRGNFPDRFSARQFPNYSSELNVNALLLGDSALYLCASLPGGQGAQETQYFGPGTRLLVL.

This clonotype was seen only a few times. The chain has TRBV28 and TRBJ2-5; tentatively, D is TRBD1 or TRBD2 (6 bases each). V lost 2 bases to trimming and J lost 5 bases, with 21 bases between them. Looked up from germline, CDR1 is MDHEN and CDR2 is SYDVKM. This CDR3 spans 17 amino acids. In nucleotides, the CDR3 is TGTGCCAGCAGTTTACTTCCCAGGGGAACGGGAGTGGAGACCCAGTACTTC. This codes for CASSLLPRGTGVETQYF.

The rearrangement links TRBV11-3 to TRBJ2-3; a weak D match, TRBD1 (7 bases). Trimming pared 2 bases from V and 6 bases from J, leaving 18 bases between. The CDR3 spans 16 residues. Germline lookup yields CDR1 SGHNT and CDR2 YENEEA. The CDR3 reads CASSLSTGTVQDTQYF. The CDR3 region has the DNA TGTGCCAGCAGCTTATCGACAGGGACTGTTCAGGATACGCAGTATTTT.

This clonotype was picked up many times. The genes are TRBV4-1 and TRBJ2-5; no firm D call. Trimming left V 0 bases short and J 7 bases short, with 6 bases between. The CDR3 sequence is 12 residues long. Looked up from germline, CDR1 is MGHRA and CDR2 is YSYEKL. Written as DNA, the CDR3 is TGCGCCAGCAGCCAAGAACGAGGGACCCAGTACTTC. Its protein is CASSQERGTQYF.

This clonotype has only a few counts. The chain carries TRBV7-3 and TRBJ2-4; 7 nucleotides line up with TRBD1. This CDR3 is built from 15 residues. V gave up 3 bases and J gave up 4 bases; unmatched junction bases: 6. Germline-derived CDR1 and CDR2 are SGHTA and FQGTGA. CDR3 DNA sequence: TGTGCCAGCAGCTTGGGTGGGACAGCTAAAAACATTCAGTACTTC. Its protein product is CASSLGGTAKNIQYF.

The chain recombines TRBV15 with TRBJ1-1; D is uncertain. Trimming pared 2 bases from V and 3 bases from J, leaving 7 bases between. CDR1 LNHNV and CDR2 YYDKDF come from the germline V gene (reference sequence). There are 13 residues in the CDR3. CDR3 coding DNA: TGTGCCACCAGCAGAATATGGGACACTGAAGCTTTCTTT. Translating gives CATSRIWDTEAFF.

This clonotype was counted ten times or more. The rearrangement uses TRBV11-3 and TRBJ2-4; TRBD1 might be the D (6 bases). Germline V gene sequence: CDR1 SGHNT, CDR2 YENEEA. The CDR3 length is 14 residues. The germline V and J ends were trimmed by 1 base and 7 bases, with 11 bases remaining between them. This CDR3 is CASSLGAGENIQYF. The CDR3 DNA follows: TGTGCCAGCAGCTTAGGGGCAGGGGAGAACATTCAGTACTTC.

J is TRBJ1-5 and V is TRBV5-1; 7 bases are a match to TRBD1. V was pared by 5 bases and J by 8 bases, with 13 bases of the junction left unmatched. Germline V gene data show CDR1 as SGHRS and CDR2 as YFSETQ. The CDR3 totals 15 residues. The CDR3 reads CASSLEGDRVEPQHF. The CDR3 nucleotides read TGCGCCAGCAGTCTGGAGGGCGACAGGGTGGAGCCCCAGCATTTT.

This clonotype was counted ten times or more. The chain has TRBV28 and TRBJ2-3; D perhaps matches TRBD2 (5 bases). The CDR3 loop spans 12 amino acids. The germline V and J ends were trimmed by 8 bases and 2 bases, with 8 bases remaining between them. The V gene's germline CDR1 is MDHEN and CDR2 SYDVKM. The CDR3, as DNA: TGTGCCAGCCGGACTGTCACAGATACGCAGTATTTT. This gives the protein CASRTVTDTQYF.

CDR3 nucleotide sequence: TGCAGTGCTATGGTGTCGAGCTCCTACAATGAGCAGTTCTTC. Its protein is CSAMVSSSYNEQFF. The chain recombines TRBV20-1 with TRBJ2-1; D is unclear. Germline V gives CDR1 DFQATT, CDR2 SNEGSKA (reference sequence). Trimming removed 4 bases at V and 0 bases at J, with 10 bases between. This CDR3 region has 14 residues.

CDR3 sequence (DNA): TGCGCCAGCAGCCCCTGGGACGGGCGAGGAGGCAATGAGCAGTTCTTC. This sequence encodes CASSPWDGRGGNEQFF. V usage is TRBV5-1 and J usage is TRBJ2-1; D tentatively fits TRBD1 or TRBD2 (5 bases each). The CDR3 runs to 16 residues. The V gene's germline CDR1 is SGHRS and CDR2 YFSETQ. V was trimmed by 4 bases and J by 6 bases, leaving 20 bases between them.

The V and J genes are TRBV10-3 and TRBJ2-1; the D gene is possibly TRBD1 (5 bases). Germline V gene sequence: CDR1 ENHRY, CDR2 SYGVKD. The CDR3 is 12 residues long. Trimming cost V 4 bases and J 5 bases, with 6 bases left between them. CDR3 sequence reads: CAISGGHNEQFF. DNA for the CDR3: TGTGCCATCAGTGGGGGCCACAATGAGCAGTTCTTC.

The chain couples TRBV14 to TRBJ2-1; D possibly corresponds to TRBD1 (6 bases). The CDR3 runs to 15 residues. Trimming cost V 4 bases and J 3 bases, with 13 bases left between them. Germline CDR1 SGHDN, CDR2 FVKESK. CDR3 in DNA: TGTGCCAGCAGCCCACCGGGACATAACTACAATGAGCAGTTCTTC. It is translated as CASSPPGHNYNEQFF.

V is TRBV25-1 and J is TRBJ2-7; TRBD2 matches at 13 bases. The CDR3 length is 17 residues. Looked up from germline, CDR1 is MGHDK and CDR2 is SYGVNS. J gave up 3 bases and V 0 bases, and 5 bases lay outside the gene matches. The DNA of the CDR3 is TGTGCCAGCAGTGAATACGGCGGGACTAGCGGGGACTACGAGCAGTACTTC. Translation: CASSEYGGTSGDYEQYF.

This clonotype was seen ten or more times. The chain is built from TRBV6-5 and TRBJ1-1, with 8 bases lining up with TRBD1. The V and J ends lost 1 base and 5 bases, in that order; junction bases with no gene match: 15. CDR3 length: 18 residues. Germline lookup yields CDR1 MNHEY and CDR2 SVGAGI. The DNA for the CDR3 is TGTGCCAGCAGTTACTATCCCCCCAGGGGGCGGGGTAGGACTGAAGCTTTCTTT. The encoded protein is CASSYYPPRGRGRTEAFF.

V usage is TRBV5-1 and J usage is TRBJ1-1; tentatively, D is TRBD1 (6 bases). The CDR3 contains 17 residues. Trimming cost V 0 bases and J 4 bases, with 19 bases left between them. Germline V gene lookup returns CDR1 SGHRS and CDR2 YFSETQ. CDR3 sequence reads: CASSLAEGGASTTEAFF. The CDR3 DNA follows: TGCGCCAGCAGCTTGGCCGAGGGGGGGGCGAGTACCACTGAAGCTTTCTTT.

The chain carries TRBV6-1 and TRBJ2-5; tentative D call: TRBD2 (6 bases). Germline V gene data show CDR1 as MNHNS and CDR2 as SASEGT. The CDR3 sequence is 14 residues long. V shed 5 bases and J shed 0 bases, with 10 bases lying between them. The DNA of the CDR3 is TGTGCCAGCAGTCAAGGGACTTACCAAGAGACCCAGTACTTC. Its protein product is CASSQGTYQETQYF.

This clonotype was seen at least ten times. J is TRBJ2-2 and V is TRBV3-1, with a tentative D call TRBD2 (6 bases). The CDR3 consists of 16 residues. V was clipped by 1 base and J by 1 base, with 10 bases between them. In germline, CDR1 is LGHDT, CDR2 YNNKEL (reference sequence). The CDR3 protein is CASSQGSGRNTGELFF. The DNA for the CDR3 is TGTGCCAGCAGCCAAGGCAGCGGGCGGAACACCGGGGAGCTGTTTTTT.

The J gene is TRBJ2-2, the V gene TRBV11-3; 7 nucleotides align to TRBD2. The V gene's germline CDR1 is SGHNT and CDR2 YENEEA. The CDR3 is made up of 16 amino acids. With V trimmed by 5 bases and J by 3 bases, 9 bases remained unmatched. The DNA for the CDR3 is TGTGCCAGCAGCGCTATTAGCGGGTGGGACACCGGGGAGCTGTTTTTT. Its translation is CASSAISGWDTGELFF.

A single count supports this clonotype. The conserved phenylalanine or tryptophan is not found at the CDR3 terminus, so this likely reflects a read error. The chain links TRBV30 to TRBJ2-5; D is ambiguous. Germline V lookup: CDR1 GTSNPN, CDR2 SVGIG (reference sequence). With 3 bases removed from V and 4 bases from J, the gap between germline ends came to 12 bases. The length of the CDR3 is 13 residues. CDR3 nucleotides: TGTGCCTGGAGGGTAAAACAAGGAGAGACCCAGTACCTC. Residues: CAWRVKQGETQYL.

Ten or more counts support this clonotype. The chain joins TRBV12-3 or TRBV12-4 to TRBJ2-7; TRBD1 is a possible D gene (5 bases). This CDR3 is built from 15 residues. With 4 bases removed from V and 0 bases from J, the gap between germline ends came to 13 bases. The CDR3 loop reads CASSSPDRYSYEQYF. The CDR3, as DNA: TGTGCCAGCAGTTCCCCCGACAGATACTCCTACGAGCAGTACTTC.

J is TRBJ2-1 and V is TRBV13; 9 positions match TRBD2. CDR1 and CDR2 (germline): PRHDT, FYEKMQ (reference sequence). The CDR3 spans 16 residues. With 5 bases clipped from V and 9 bases from J, the junction kept 14 bases outside the gene matches. The CDR3 region has the DNA TGTGCCAGCAGCGGAACTACCGGGACTAGCTCCGGTGAGCAGTTCTTC. The encoded protein is CASSGTTGTSSGEQFF.

The rearrangement links TRBV7-9 to TRBJ1-6, with a tentative D call TRBD1 (6 bases). Trimming stripped 1 base from V and 10 bases from J, with 11 bases between. Germline V CDR1 and CDR2: SEHNR, FQNEAQ (reference sequence). The length of the CDR3 is 14 residues. The CDR3: CASSLGDKVSPLHF. In DNA form, the CDR3 reads TGTGCCAGCAGCTTAGGGGACAAGGTCTCACCCCTCCACTTT.

The chain carries TRBV19 and TRBJ1-2; no reliable D call. CDR3 length: 13 amino acids. Looked up from germline, CDR1 is LNHDA and CDR2 is SQIVND (reference sequence). With 6 bases removed from V and 4 bases from J, the gap between germline ends came to 12 bases. The CDR3: CASSPTPVYGYTF. The CDR3 DNA follows: TGTGCCAGTAGCCCTACACCCGTCTATGGCTACACCTTC.

The chain joins TRBV7-2 to TRBJ1-6, with TRBD1 as a possible D gene (5 bases). Germline V gives CDR1 SGHTA, CDR2 FQGNSA. This CDR3 is built from 16 residues. With 5 bases removed from V and 7 bases from J, the gap between germline ends came to 18 bases. The CDR3 sequence: CASSPSRGPTNSPLHF. The CDR3 region has the DNA TGTGCCAGCAGCCCCTCGAGGGGACCTACCAATTCACCCCTCCACTTT.

This clonotype was seen many times. V gene TRBV11-2 combines with J gene TRBJ2-7; TRBD1 matches 12 bases. This CDR3 has 16 amino acids. V was pared by 7 bases and J by 6 bases, with 13 bases of the junction left unmatched. CDR1 SGHAT and CDR2 FQNNGV come from the germline V gene. The CDR3 reads CASTNLHGTGGIEQYF. Here the CDR3 DNA reads TGTGCCAGCACCAACTTACATGGGACAGGGGGCATCGAGCAGTACTTC. Drawing the rest from reference TRBV11-2 and TRBJ2-7, the complete variable domain is EAGVAQSPRYKIIEKRQSVAFWCNPISGHATLYWYQQILGQGPKLLIQFQNNGVVDDSQLPKDRFSAERLKGVDSTLKIQPAKLEDSAVYLCASTNLHGTGGIEQYFGPGTRLTVT.